This entry lists 19 T cell receptor beta chains sequenced from one sample in a study of T-cell reconstitution after alpha-beta-depleted transplantation in children. Unique molecular identifiers were built into the TCRbeta library. One entry per CDR3 protein, called by TCRdb with MiXCR from the PCR reads. The data contain 400,000 to 550,000 distinct CDR3 sequences, roughly a tenth of them singletons. This specimen consisted of PBMCs, obtained before TCRalphabeta/CD19-depleted stem cell transplant. These receptors were collected from a child aged 2 to 15 with inherited bone marrow failure, due to receive a stem cell transplant.

V and J are TRBV9 and TRBJ2-6; tentatively, D is TRBD2 (5 bases). CDR1 and CDR2 (germline): SGDLS, YYNGEE. CDR3 length equals 16 residues. V was clipped by 0 bases and J by 2 bases, with 9 bases between them. This CDR3 is CASSVERATGANVLTF. CDR3 bases: TGTGCCAGCAGCGTAGAGAGGGCTACTGGGGCCAACGTCCTGACTTTC.

This clonotype has ten or more counts. The chain uses TRBV28 and TRBJ2-7, with D possibly matching TRBD1 (6 bases). V was pared by 3 bases and J by 6 bases, with 21 bases between. The germline gives CDR1 MDHEN, CDR2 SYDVKM. The CDR3 sequence is 16 residues long. The CDR3 nucleotides are TGTGCCAGCAGTTTTCTCGGACAGAGCTCCTCCGTCGAGCAGTACTTC. Encoded protein: CASSFLGQSSSVEQYF.

In its sample, this clonotype was seen many times. The junction departs from the called germline gene at one end, perhaps through a read error. This chain links TRBV24-1 with TRBJ1-1; D is undetermined. There are 13 residues in the CDR3. Germline V gene lookup returns CDR1 KGHDR and CDR2 SFDVKD. The CDR3 protein is CATSGPGLTEAFF. CDR3 DNA: TGTGCCACCAGTGGTCCAGGTCTTACTGAAGCCTTCTTT.

In this sample, this clonotype turned up many times. V usage is TRBV20-1 and J usage is TRBJ2-1; 11 nucleotides align to TRBD2. CDR3 length: 14 residues. V lost 3 bases and J lost 7; bases outside the gene matches: 5. CDR1 is DFQATT, CDR2 SNEGSKA, per germline (reference sequence). CDR3 in amino acids: CSASRPSGRNEQFF. The DNA for the CDR3 is TGCAGTGCTAGTCGGCCTAGCGGGAGGAATGAGCAGTTCTTC.

This clonotype was counted at least ten times. This sequence joins TRBV5-1 and TRBJ2-7, with a tentative D call TRBD1 (5 bases). V lost 1 base and J lost 2, with 22 bases in between. The CDR3 has 18 amino acids. The germline CDR1 and CDR2 sequences are SGHRS and YFSETQ. The CDR3, as DNA: TGCGCCAGCAGCTTGAGTTTGGGGCGGAAGGGGCCGACCTACGAGCAGTACTTC. This translates into CASSLSLGRKGPTYEQYF.

This clonotype was seen many times. V usage is TRBV29-1 and J usage is TRBJ1-1; a weak D match, TRBD1 (6 bases). The CDR3 has 11 residues. V lost 4 bases and J lost 6, with 9 bases in between. Germline V gives CDR1 SQVTM, CDR2 ANQGSEA. This chain's CDR3 is CSVARGAEAFF. The DNA of the CDR3 is TGCAGCGTTGCCAGGGGCGCTGAAGCTTTCTTT.

Many counts were recorded for this clonotype. CDR3: CASSQTSGGGEETQYF. The DNA for the CDR3 is TGCGCCAGCAGCCAAACTAGCGGGGGCGGTGAAGAGACCCAGTACTTC. The V and J genes are TRBV4-3 and TRBJ2-5; 11 nucleotides align to TRBD2. Germline CDR1 LGHNA, CDR2 YSLEER. The CDR3 contains 16 residues. The junction had 5 bases not matched to a gene; V was cut back by 2 bases and J by 3 bases.

The rearrangement joins TRBV23-1 to TRBJ1-5; 10 bases map to TRBD1. TRBV23-1 belongs to the ORF category, with a function that is uncertain. CDR3 length equals 18 residues. V lost 0 bases, J lost 5 bases, and 10 bases stayed unmatched. The CDR3 nucleotides are TGCGCCAGCAGTCAATCTGGGACAGGGGATGAGCGCTATCAGCCCCAGCATTTT. Residues: CASSQSGTGDERYQPQHF.

This clonotype was observed at least ten times. The chain is built from TRBV4-2 and TRBJ2-4; the D gene is possibly TRBD1 (5 bases). The CDR3 covers 14 residues. Germline CDR1 LGHNA, CDR2 YNFKEQ. Trimming removed 6 bases from V and 2 bases from J, with 11 bases in between. CDR3 region: CASSSTATKNIQYF. DNA for the CDR3: TGTGCCAGCAGTTCGACAGCTACCAAAAACATTCAGTACTTC.

This clonotype came up many times. The rearrangement uses TRBV29-1 and TRBJ1-3, with a tentative D call TRBD1 (5 bases). Germline loops: CDR1 SQVTM, CDR2 ANQGSEA. V was clipped by 6 bases and J by 4 bases, with 13 bases between them. CDR3 length: 13 amino acids. CDR3 sequence reads: CSVYQGVGNTIYF. CDR3 bases: TGCAGCGTCTATCAGGGAGTAGGAAACACCATATATTTT.

At least ten counts were recorded for this clonotype. V usage is TRBV5-1 and J usage is TRBJ2-1; 9 nucleotides line up with TRBD2. CDR1 is SGHRS, CDR2 YFSETQ, per germline. V shed 4 bases, J shed 4 bases, and the junction held 15 bases outside the gene matches. This CDR3 has 18 amino acids. In DNA, the CDR3 is TGCGCCAGCAGCCCCTACTCGCGGGAGGGCCCAGGGTACAATGAGCAGTTCTTC. It specifies CASSPYSREGPGYNEQFF. The whole variable domain, remainder taken from reference TRBV5-1 and TRBJ2-1, is KAGVTQTPRYLIKTRGQQVTLSCSPISGHRSVSWYQQTPGQGLQFLFEYFSETQRNKGNFPGRFSGRQFSNSRSEMNVSTLELGDSALYLCASSPYSREGPGYNEQFFGPGTRLTVL.

The V and J genes are TRBV20-1 and TRBJ2-3; 10 nucleotides match TRBD2. Unmatched junction bases numbered 8, after V lost 0 bases and J lost 2 bases. This CDR3 has 17 amino acids. The V gene's germline CDR1 is DFQATT and CDR2 SNEGSKA (reference sequence). The CDR3 nucleotides read TGCAGTGCTAGAGATGGGAGGACTAGCGGATACACAGATACGCAGTATTTT. Protein: CSARDGRTSGYTDTQYF.

In its sample, this clonotype was seen once. For the CDR3, the DNA is TGTGCCAGTAGCATTACCGGGACTAGCGGGAGTATCTACAATGAGCAGTTCTTC. Translating gives CASSITGTSGSIYNEQFF. This chain connects TRBV19 to TRBJ2-1, with 14 bases that match TRBD2. Per the germline V gene, CDR1 is LNHDA and CDR2 is SQIVND (reference sequence). Unmatched junction bases numbered 10, after V lost 6 bases and J lost 3 bases. CDR3 size: 18 residues.

The chain joins TRBV12-3 or TRBV12-4 to TRBJ1-2, with a possible D match to TRBD1 (6 bases). Trimming pared 6 bases from V and 6 bases from J, leaving 14 bases between. The CDR3 runs 13 residues. The DNA of the CDR3 is TGTGCCAGCAGCCCCCAGGGGCCCCATGGCTACACCTTC. Translating gives CASSPQGPHGYTF.

This clonotype was seen a few times. This sequence joins TRBV4-1 and TRBJ2-2, with D unclear. The germline CDR1 and CDR2 sequences are MGHRA and YSYEKL. This CDR3 comprises 15 residues. Trimming removed 7 bases at V and 2 bases at J, with 14 bases between. The CDR3 bases are TGCGCCAGCACGCCCGCAAAGGGTAACACCGGGGAGCTGTTTTTT. Amino acid sequence: CASTPAKGNTGELFF.

This clonotype has ten or more counts. The chain has TRBV20-1 and TRBJ1-6, with D hard to call. Germline CDR1 reads DFQATT; CDR2 reads SNEGSKA (reference sequence). This CDR3 spans 14 amino acids. V lost 3 bases and J 0 bases, leaving 6 bases between the germline ends. DNA of the CDR3: TGCAGTGCTAGCTGGGTCTCCTATAATTCACCCCTCCACTTT. Protein sequence: CSASWVSYNSPLHF.

The sample holds many counts of this clonotype. The genes are TRBV5-5 and TRBJ1-5; D is undetermined. CDR3 length: 12 residues. V was cut by 0 bases and J by 8 bases, with 6 bases left in between. Looked up from germline, CDR1 is SGHKS and CDR2 is YYEKEE (reference sequence). The CDR3 reads CASSLAVEPQHF. The CDR3 DNA is TGTGCCAGCAGCTTGGCCGTGGAGCCCCAGCATTTT.

This clonotype occurred many times. The chain links TRBV5-1 to TRBJ2-2, with TRBD2 as a possible D gene (5 bases). CDR1 is SGHRS, CDR2 YFSETQ, per germline. Trimming took off 0 bases at V and 4 bases at J, with 13 bases between the two ends. This CDR3 spans 16 amino acids. The CDR3 sequence: CASSLVASRGTGELFF. CDR3 DNA: TGCGCCAGCAGCTTGGTGGCCTCACGGGGCACCGGGGAGCTGTTTTTT.

In this sample, this clonotype turned up many times. The CDR3 region has the DNA TGTGCCAGCATGGCGGGGTCCGGAACATACAATGAGCAGTTCTTC. This encodes CASMAGSGTYNEQFF. J is TRBJ2-1 and V is TRBV2; TRBD2 might be the D (6 bases). Germline CDR1 is SNHLY and CDR2 is FYNNEI. The CDR3 contains 15 residues. V lost 7 bases, J lost 4 bases, and 17 bases lay in between.